Each of the 7 T cell receptor beta chains below was sequenced from the same sample in a study of cytomegalovirus exposure and HLA in healthy donors. PCR involved 60 Vbeta and 13 Jbeta primers. Here immunoSEQ multiplex PCR was the method, and the copy in TCRdb shows in-frame clones only, minus some. Its table records 40,000 or so clones. The sample consisted of PBMCs. These receptors came from a man aged 25 to 40 in good health and CMV-seronegative.

The V gene is TRBV15, the J gene TRBJ1-1, with 8 bases fitting TRBD1. J lost 4 bases, V lost 5 bases, and 9 bases had no gene match. CDR1 and CDR2 (germline): LNHNV, YYDKDF (reference sequence). This CDR3 has 15 residues. The CDR3 coding sequence is TGTGCCACCAGCCCTAGGGGCAGGGGGCGCACTGAAGCTTTCTTT. Translated: CATSPRGRGRTEAFF.

The chain has TRBV2 and TRBJ2-7; TRBD2 matches 9 bases. V dropped 6 bases and J dropped 2; count of bases not matched to a gene: 5. There are 14 residues in the CDR3. CDR1 and CDR2 (germline): SNHLY, FYNNEI. The CDR3 region has the DNA TGTGCCAGCAGCCTGGGACTAGCCCCCTACGAGCAGTACTTC. Encoded protein: CASSLGLAPYEQYF. Supplemented by reference TRBV2 and TRBJ2-7, the full variable domain reads EPEVTQTPSHQVTQMGQEVILRCVPISNHLYFYWYRQILGQKVEFLVSFYNNEISEKSEIFDDQFSVERPDGSNFTLKIRSTKLEDSAMYFCASSLGLAPYEQYFGPGTRLTVT.

The J gene is TRBJ1-5, the V gene TRBV4-1; possibly TRBD1 for D (5 bases). Per germline, CDR1 MGHRA and CDR2 YSYEKL. The CDR3 contains 15 residues. V lost 0 bases and J lost 11, with 17 bases in between. CDR3 coding DNA: TGCGCCAGCAGCCAAGAGGGCGTTCCCGGCAGGGCCCAGCATTTT. The encoded protein is CASSQEGVPGRAQHF.

The chain is built from TRBV4-1 and TRBJ2-1, with 7 positions matching TRBD1. The CDR3 is made up of 16 amino acids. The germline V gene has CDR1 MGHRA and CDR2 YSYEKL. Trimming removed 1 base from V and 4 bases from J; junction bases left unmatched: 7. CDR3 coding DNA: TGCGCCAGCAGCCAAGGAATAGGGGGCATGTACAATGAGCAGTTCTTC. Encoded protein: CASSQGIGGMYNEQFF.

The chain uses TRBV30 and TRBJ1-2; D might be TRBD1 (6 bases). The length of the CDR3 is 13 residues. Germline V gene sequence: CDR1 GTSNPN, CDR2 SVGIG (reference sequence). Trimming left V 5 bases short and J 4 bases short, with 14 bases between. CDR3 sequence: CAWGSTGGYGYTF. The CDR3 DNA reads TGTGCCTGGGGGTCGACAGGCGGCTATGGCTACACCTTC.

The rearrangement joins TRBV5-1 to TRBJ1-2, with D perhaps TRBD1 (6 bases). The CDR3 covers 12 residues. The ends were cut back, 1 base at V and 6 bases at J, with 7 bases in the middle. Germline CDR1 is SGHRS and CDR2 is YFSETQ. The chain's CDR3 is CASSLPGDGYTF. The CDR3 DNA is TGCGCCAGCAGCTTGCCAGGGGATGGCTACACCTTC.

The chain uses TRBV4-3 and TRBJ2-4; no firm D call. V was pared by 0 bases and J by 2 bases, with 17 bases between. Per the germline V gene, CDR1 is LGHNA and CDR2 is YSLEER. The CDR3 spans 18 residues. This chain's CDR3 is CASSQESSSLGSKNIQYF. The CDR3 bases are TGCGCCAGCAGCCAAGAGTCTAGTTCGTTAGGTTCCAAAAACATTCAGTACTTC.